One sample yielded the 28 T cell receptor beta chains listed below, sequenced in a study of blood T cells in healthy people across ages. The use of a sample-barcoded 5' primer and a J-beta primer mix characterized a second PCR of about 6 to 12 cycles. TCRdb processed the 5' RACE reads anew with MiXCR; each CDR3 protein has one entry. This repertoire shows around 800,000 distinct CDR3 sequences, approximately 67% found once; its top ten account for about 27%. Sequenced input: blood. The origin of the receptors is a man aged 25-40 years in good health.

The gene calls are TRBV6-2 or TRBV6-3 and TRBJ2-5; possible D gene TRBD2, 6 bases. The CDR3 sequence is 15 residues long. The V gene's germline CDR1 is MNHEY and CDR2 SVGEGT. The V end was cut by 5 bases, the J end by 5 bases, with 18 bases between. The CDR3 DNA reads as TGTGCCAGCAGTACCCGGGACGGCGGAGGGGAGACCCAGTACTTC. It codes for CASSTRDGGGETQYF.

In this sample, this clonotype turned up many times. The rearrangement joins TRBV7-2 to TRBJ1-6; no firm D call. This CDR3 is built from 14 residues. The V gene's germline CDR1 is SGHTA and CDR2 FQGNSA. V lost 1 base, J lost 3 bases, and 4 bases lay in between. In nucleotides, the CDR3 is TGTGCCAGCAGCTTAGACGGCTATAATTCACCCCTCCACTTT. Translation gives CASSLDGYNSPLHF.

This chain uses TRBV20-1 with TRBJ1-4, with D unresolved. The CDR3 is 13 amino acids. Trimming took 0 bases from V and 3 from J, leaving 5 bases between them. CDR1 and CDR2 (germline): DFQATT, SNEGSKA (reference sequence). CDR3 in amino acids: CSARETANEKLFF. The CDR3 region has the DNA TGCAGTGCTAGAGAAACCGCTAATGAAAAACTGTTTTTT.

This rearrangement joins TRBV29-1 to TRBJ1-6, with D unclear. Trimming cost V 5 bases and J 3 bases, with 8 bases left between them. From germline, CDR1 is SQVTM and CDR2 ANQGSEA. The CDR3 consists of 13 residues. The CDR3 DNA follows: TGCAGCGTTAAGAGGGACTATAATTCACCCCTCCACTTT. Amino acid sequence: CSVKRDYNSPLHF.

The chain joins TRBV20-1 to TRBJ1-2, with D hard to call. Looked up from germline, CDR1 is DFQATT and CDR2 is SNEGSKA (reference sequence). V dropped 6 bases and J dropped 4 bases, with 21 bases sitting between them. The CDR3 contains 15 residues. CDR3 region: CSARPFQAAGYGYTF. As DNA, the CDR3 is TGCAGTGCGCGACCCTTTCAGGCGGCTGGCTATGGCTACACCTTC.

This clonotype was seen a few times. The V gene is TRBV3-1, the J gene TRBJ2-6, with a possible D match to TRBD1 (6 bases). The germline V and J ends were trimmed by 4 bases and 2 bases, with 9 bases remaining between them. The length of the CDR3 is 15 residues. CDR1 and CDR2 (germline): LGHDT, YNNKEL (reference sequence). The CDR3: CASSREGAGANVLTF. The DNA for the CDR3 is TGTGCCAGCAGCCGCGAGGGGGCTGGGGCCAACGTCCTGACTTTC.

Worth noting for this clonotype: A read error is possible here, since a much larger clone lies one base away. This chain connects TRBV7-2 to TRBJ2-7, with D uncertain. Germline V gene sequence: CDR1 SGHTA, CDR2 FQGNSA. The CDR3 has 14 residues. The CDR3 spells CASSLGSSFYEQSF. Here the CDR3 DNA reads TGTGCCAGCAGCTTAGGATCCAGCTTCTACGAGCAGTCCTTC.

This clonotype was found once. This chain joins TRBV7-8 and TRBJ2-1; weak D call: TRBD2 (6 bases). The CDR3 covers 15 residues. Trimming left V 0 bases short and J 13 bases short, with 19 bases between. Germline V gives CDR1 SGHVS, CDR2 FQNEAQ. CDR3 coding DNA: TGTGCCAGCAGCTTAGCCCGGGACTTCAGAGAGACCCAGTTCTTC. The encoded protein is CASSLARDFRETQFF.

CDR3 sequence (DNA): TGCGCCAGCGGGACAGTAAGGGGCACAGATACGCAGTATTTT. It yields the protein CASGTVRGTDTQYF. The V gene is TRBV5-1, the J gene TRBJ2-3; 7 bases line up with TRBD1. Per germline, CDR1 SGHRS and CDR2 YFSETQ. V trimming: 7 bases; J trimming: 1 base; junction bases outside the gene matches: 6. The CDR3 contains 14 residues.

This clonotype has more than one count but fewer than ten. This chain links TRBV3-1 with TRBJ2-3, with 7 nucleotides matching TRBD1. Germline CDR1 reads LGHDT; CDR2 reads YNNKEL (reference sequence). V lost 0 bases to trimming and J lost 5 bases; unmatched junction nucleotides: 11. The CDR3 covers 17 residues. CDR3: CASSQDGSTGKLDTQYF. Here the CDR3 DNA reads TGTGCCAGCAGCCAAGATGGGTCGACAGGGAAATTAGATACGCAGTATTTT.

The chain carries TRBV29-1 and TRBJ1-1, with D possibly TRBD1 on 6 matching bases. Trimming removed 4 bases from V and 4 bases from J, with 19 bases in between. Germline assignment: CDR1 SQVTM and CDR2 ANQGSEA. The CDR3 has 15 residues. CDR3 sequence reads: CSVVQGPTGGTEAFF. The CDR3 region has the DNA TGCAGCGTTGTTCAGGGGCCAACCGGGGGCACTGAAGCTTTCTTT.

The sample holds a few counts of this clonotype. The chain couples TRBV20-1 to TRBJ2-7; tentatively, D is TRBD2 (5 bases). V lost 0 bases to trimming and J lost 7 bases, with 22 bases between them. CDR1 and CDR2 (germline): DFQATT, SNEGSKA (reference sequence). The CDR3 is made up of 16 amino acids. CDR3 in amino acids: CSARDYSGSHYEEQYF. DNA for the CDR3: TGCAGTGCTAGAGATTATTCGGGGTCACACTACGAGGAGCAGTACTTC.

This chain joins TRBV12-3 or TRBV12-4 and TRBJ1-4; D not certain. The CDR3 extends over 15 amino acids. V lost 1 base to trimming and J lost 3 bases, with 9 bases between them. CDR3 bases: TGTGCCAGCAGTTTAGGGGCACCCCCTAATGAAAAACTGTTTTTT. Translated: CASSLGAPPNEKLFF.

This clonotype was counted a single time. The chain employs TRBV9 and TRBJ2-5, with TRBD2 matching over 11 bases. The CDR3 covers 17 residues. V was pared by 4 bases and J by 5 bases, with 13 bases of the junction left unmatched. From germline, CDR1 is SGDLS and CDR2 YYNGEE. CDR3 sequence: CASSPSGRTLFGETQYF. CDR3 nucleotide sequence: TGTGCCAGCAGCCCTAGCGGGAGGACACTCTTCGGGGAGACCCAGTACTTC.

This sequence joins TRBV28 and TRBJ2-7; 9 nucleotides align to TRBD2. V shed 7 bases and J 4 bases; nucleotides not matched to a gene: 11. This CDR3 is built from 15 residues. Germline assignment: CDR1 MDHEN and CDR2 SYDVKM. The CDR3 nucleotides read TGTGCCAGCACCAAAGCGGGGGGCCGTCGGTACGAGCAGTACTTC. Its translation: CASTKAGGRRYEQYF.

V gene TRBV29-1 combines with J gene TRBJ1-2; D not resolved. Germline V CDR1 and CDR2: SQVTM, ANQGSEA. CDR3 length: 13 amino acids. V was clipped by 7 bases and J by 3 bases, with 15 bases between them. The CDR3 DNA follows: TGCAGCGCCGAACGTACTTTGGACTATGGCTACACCTTC. It codes for CSAERTLDYGYTF.

The V call is TRBV7-2, the J call TRBJ2-1; 8 bases map to TRBD2. The CDR3 spans 15 residues. Germline values: CDR1 SGHTA, CDR2 FQGNSA. Trimming took 5 bases from V and 6 from J; bases not matched to a gene: 9. CDR3 bases: TGTGCCAGCAGCCCCCAGGGACTAGTTCGCAATGAGCAGTTCTTC. It translates to CASSPQGLVRNEQFF.

The CDR3 protein is CASSPEFGNEQFF. CDR3 coding DNA: TGTGCCAGCAGTCCCGAGTTCGGGAATGAGCAGTTCTTC. The rearrangement links TRBV2 to TRBJ2-1; the D is unclear. Germline V gene sequence: CDR1 SNHLY, CDR2 FYNNEI. The CDR3 length is 13 residues. V was pared by 5 bases and J by 7 bases, with 12 bases between.

The V call is TRBV11-2, the J call TRBJ2-7; maybe TRBD2 (6 bases). Trimming took 2 bases from V and 2 from J, leaving 19 bases between them. CDR3 length: 17 amino acids. CDR1 and CDR2 from the germline V gene are SGHAT and FQNNGV. DNA of the CDR3: TGTGCCAGCAGCTTACGGTTAGGGTCAGGCGGGGCCTACGAGCAGTACTTC. This encodes CASSLRLGSGGAYEQYF.

The chain has TRBV5-1 and TRBJ1-1; 11 nucleotides align to TRBD1. CDR3 length: 15 residues. With V trimmed by 5 bases and J by 4 bases, 7 bases remained unmatched. Germline V gene data show CDR1 as SGHRS and CDR2 as YFSETQ. DNA of the CDR3: TGCGCCAGCAGTCGGACAGGGGGCGCGTCCACTGAAGCTTTCTTT. Translated: CASSRTGGASTEAFF.

The chain couples TRBV3-1 to TRBJ1-1, with 7 nucleotides matching TRBD1. The J segment lost 2 bases and the V segment lost 4 bases, leaving 4 bases of the junction unmatched. CDR1 and CDR2 (germline): LGHDT, YNNKEL (reference sequence). The CDR3 length is 14 residues. The CDR3 loop is CASSRTGDNTEAFF. The CDR3 bases are TGTGCCAGCAGCCGCACAGGGGATAACACTGAAGCTTTCTTT.

The chain recombines TRBV7-8 with TRBJ2-7; 7 bases align to TRBD2. V gave up 5 bases and J gave up 1 base; unmatched junction bases: 17. Germline V gene sequence: CDR1 SGHVS, CDR2 FQNEAQ. CDR3 length: 18 residues. The CDR3 DNA reads TGTGCCAGCAGCCAGCCGGGACCAGCGGGATCTAAGTCCTACGAGCAGTACTTC. Translation: CASSQPGPAGSKSYEQYF.

The V and J genes are TRBV29-1 and TRBJ2-7; D unclear. Germline assignment: CDR1 SQVTM and CDR2 ANQGSEA. V was cut by 4 bases and J by 0 bases, with 13 bases left in between. The CDR3 is 14 residues long. The CDR3 region is CSVVDSAYSYEQYF. The CDR3 DNA is TGCAGCGTTGTCGACTCGGCGTACTCCTACGAGCAGTACTTC.

V is TRBV20-1 and J is TRBJ1-2; the D is unclear. This CDR3 contains 16 residues. Trimming left V 0 bases short and J 3 bases short, with 17 bases between. Looked up from germline, CDR1 is DFQATT and CDR2 is SNEGSKA (reference sequence). CDR3 sequence reads: CSARDPLGGVDYGYTF. The CDR3 DNA follows: TGCAGTGCTAGAGACCCCTTAGGAGGAGTGGACTATGGCTACACCTTC.

V is TRBV7-6 and J is TRBJ1-2; a weak D match, TRBD1 (6 bases). The CDR3 runs 15 residues. The V end lost 2 bases, the J end lost 10 bases, and 20 bases lay between the germline ends. Per the germline V gene, CDR1 is SGHVS and CDR2 is FNYEAQ. This chain's CDR3 is CASSLRAGGQGDYTF. CDR3 nucleotides: TGTGCCAGCAGCTTAAGGGCCGGGGGGCAAGGAGACTACACCTTC.

J is TRBJ1-5 and V is TRBV28; D is perhaps TRBD1 (6 bases). Between the trimmed V and J ends, which lost 2 bases and 7 bases, there was a span of 15 bases. CDR3 length: 15 amino acids. CDR1 and CDR2 (germline): MDHEN, SYDVKM. The DNA of the CDR3 is TGTGCCAGCAGTTTACCTAGGGGGTTAAGACAGCCCCAGCATTTT. It encodes CASSLPRGLRQPQHF.

The table lists this clonotype with a few counts. The chain has TRBV5-1 and TRBJ1-2; 7 bases fit TRBD1. Germline CDR1 reads SGHRS; CDR2 reads YFSETQ. V shed 7 bases and J 6 bases; nucleotides not matched to a gene: 12. The CDR3 loop spans 14 amino acids. The CDR3 coding sequence is TGCGCCAGCGGGGACGGAAGGGGGCATCATGGCTACACCTTC. Amino acids: CASGDGRGHHGYTF.

V is TRBV28 and J is TRBJ2-1, with TRBD1 matching 8 bases. V lost 11 bases and J lost 4; bases outside the gene matches: 4. CDR3 length: 12 amino acids. Germline V lookup: CDR1 MDHEN, CDR2 SYDVKM. The CDR3 region is CACDRGYNEQFF. The DNA for the CDR3 is TGTGCCTGCGACAGGGGATACAATGAGCAGTTCTTC. The variable domain in full, with the rest retrieved from reference TRBV28 and TRBJ2-1, is DVKVTQSSRYLVKRTGEKVFLECVQDMDHENMFWYRQDPGLGLRLIYFSYDVKMKEKGDIPEGYSVSREKKERFSLILESASTNQTSMYLCACDRGYNEQFFGPGTRLTVL.